This paragraph reports one T cell receptor (beta chain). Antigen: not known. These data belong to a study of blood T cells in healthy people across ages. Study-wide results and limits: Measured against age, TCR beta diversity per million T cells decreased in a roughly linear manner. Observed TCR beta diversity showed a strong correlation with the percentage of naive T cells as measured by flow cytometry.

The ends were cut back, 2 bases at V and 0 bases at J, with 11 bases in the middle. The germline CDR1 and CDR2 sequences are SQVTM and ANQGSEA. The length of the CDR3 is 15 residues. Each donor supplied around 9.6 milliliters of peripheral blood. Next came a second PCR, run for about 6 to 12 cycles, which used a sample-barcoded 5' primer along with a J-beta primer mix. Every molecule of cDNA carried a tag from a template-switch adaptor with 12 random nucleotides. A single record per CDR3 protein comes from TCRdb applying MiXCR to the 5' RACE reads. This sample carries about 1,500,000 distinct CDR3 sequences, 42% of them seen once, and the ten largest clones take 7.9%.

The V call is TRBV29-1, the J call TRBJ2-4; weak D call: TRBD2 (6 bases). The receptor's source is a woman aged 18 to 35 in good health. Sequencing input: blood. This chain's CDR3 is CSVETGELAKNIQYF. For the CDR3, the DNA is TGCAGCGTTGAAACGGGGGAATTAGCCAAAAACATTCAGTACTTC.